This T cell receptor (beta chain) was recovered during a study of shared clonotypes between healthy human individuals. A remark on this clone: The antigen is not known.

General study points: A small donor pool kept down the genetic and exposure-history diversity that was represented.

Per the germline V gene, CDR1 is LGHNA and CDR2 is YNFKEQ. V lost 4 bases and J lost 8; bases outside the gene matches: 14. There are 17 residues in the CDR3. TCRdb's table, derived via immunoSEQ multiplex PCR, lists solely in-frame clones and lacks some. The sample contains roughly 500,000 clones, 75% to 85% of which appear only once. The chain uses TRBV4-2 and TRBJ2-4, with TRBD1 identical over 10 bases. This clonotype was obtained from a woman in her thirties or forties in good health. Some clones in this sample may be carry-over from other donors' samples. Sequenced material: PBMCs. The DNA for the CDR3 is TGTGCCAGCAGCCGAGACCCCGGGACAGGGGTTTTTGACATTCAGTACTTC. It translates to CASSRDPGTGVFDIQYF.